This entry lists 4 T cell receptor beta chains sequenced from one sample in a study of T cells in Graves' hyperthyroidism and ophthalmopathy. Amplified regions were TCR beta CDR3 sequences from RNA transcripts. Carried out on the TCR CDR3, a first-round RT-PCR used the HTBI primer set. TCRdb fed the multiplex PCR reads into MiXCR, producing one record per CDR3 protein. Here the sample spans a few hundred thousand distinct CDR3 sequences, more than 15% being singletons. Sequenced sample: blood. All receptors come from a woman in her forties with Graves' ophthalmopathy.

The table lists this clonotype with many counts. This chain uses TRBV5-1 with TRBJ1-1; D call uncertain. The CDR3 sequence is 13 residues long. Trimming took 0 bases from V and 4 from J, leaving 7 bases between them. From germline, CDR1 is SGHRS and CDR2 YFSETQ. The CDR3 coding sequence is TGCGCCAGCAGCTTGGTTGTAAGCACTGAAGCTTTCTTT. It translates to CASSLVVSTEAFF.

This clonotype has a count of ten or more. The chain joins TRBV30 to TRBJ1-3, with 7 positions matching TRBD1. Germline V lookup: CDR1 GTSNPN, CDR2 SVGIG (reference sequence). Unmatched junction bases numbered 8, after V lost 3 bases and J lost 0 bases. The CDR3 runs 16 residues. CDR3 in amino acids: CAWSRDSASSGNTIYF. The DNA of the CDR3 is TGTGCCTGGAGCCGGGACAGTGCCAGCTCTGGAAACACCATATATTTT.

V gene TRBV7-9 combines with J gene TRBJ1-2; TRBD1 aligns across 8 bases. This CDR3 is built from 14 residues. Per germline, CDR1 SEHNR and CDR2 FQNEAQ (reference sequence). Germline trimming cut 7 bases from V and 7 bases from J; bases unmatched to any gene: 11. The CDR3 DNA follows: TGTGCCAGCACCCCCGCCGCAGGGGGCTTTGGCTACACCTTC. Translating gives CASTPAAGGFGYTF.

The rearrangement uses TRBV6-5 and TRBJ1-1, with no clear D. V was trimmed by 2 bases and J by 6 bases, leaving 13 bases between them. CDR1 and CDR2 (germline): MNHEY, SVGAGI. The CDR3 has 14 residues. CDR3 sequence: CASSYLGQYSEAFF. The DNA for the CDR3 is TGTGCCAGCAGTTACCTGGGTCAATATTCTGAAGCTTTCTTT.